These T cell receptor beta chains were read from a single sample in a study of tumor-infiltrating lymphocytes in primary liver carcinoma. TCRdb reanalysed the multiplex PCR reads using MiXCR and keeps one entry per CDR3 protein. The table records 50,000 to 60,000 distinct CDR3 sequences, 60% to 80% of them present only once. Sequencing used liver tumor tissue from sampling region 5. All receptors come from a man aged 40-49 years with primary liver carcinoma and hepatitis B virus infection. CDR3s include the opening cysteine and the closing phenylalanine or tryptophan. The D gene is left open where the match is weak. Size tells how often a clone was seen (once, few, many) or the class of an expanded clone, and some rows leave it out.

>.|TRBV25-1|.|TRBJ2-7
TGTGCCAGCAGTCCCCAGGGTTACGAGCAGTACTTC
CASSPQGYEQYF
>many|TRBV28|.|TRBJ2-7
TGTGCCAGCAGTTGGGGCTATAGCGAGCAGTACTTC
CASSWGYSEQYF
>.|TRBV7-9|TRBD1|TRBJ1-2
TGTGTCAGCAGCCATACAGGGGGAAGAGGTAACTATGGCTACACCTTC
CVSSHTGGRGNYGYTF
>once|TRBV12-3/TRBV12-4|.|TRBJ1-6
TGTGCCAACCGCGCCCGGGTGAATTCACCCCTCCACTTT
CANRARVNSPLHF
>.|TRBV11-3|.|TRBJ2-1
TGTGCTAGCAGCTTAGGCCTCTCGAACAATGGGCAGTTCTTC
CASSLGLSNNGQFF
>.|TRBV12-3/TRBV12-4|.|TRBJ2-3
TGTGCCAGCGAGAAGGGGCGGGTGTTACCAGATAAGCAGTATTTT
CASEKGRVLPDKQYF
>.|TRBV7-3|.|TRBJ2-3
TGTGCCAGCAGCTCCCTGGGCGGAGGCACAGATACGCAGTATTTT
CASSSLGGGTDTQYF
>many|TRBV5-6|.|TRBJ2-7
TGTGCCAGCAGCTTATGGGGAAGCTCCTACGAGCAGTACTTC
CASSLWGSSYEQYF
>.|TRBV5-6|.|TRBJ2-7
TGTGCCAGCAGTCCGATCCCCTCTTACGAGCAGTACTTC
CASSPIPSYEQYF
>.|TRBV29-1|.|TRBJ2-2
TGCGGCGTTCTCAGGGAGGACACCGGGGAGTTGTTTTTT
CGVLREDTGELFF
>.|TRBV10-3|.|TRBJ1-1
TGTTCCACCAGTGACCCGTCCACTGAAGCTTTCTTT
CSTSDPSTEAFF
>.|TRBV11-2|.|TRBJ2-7
TGTGCCAGCAGCCTATCTGTGGGAATATCCTACGAGCAGTACTTC
CASSLSVGISYEQYF
>few|TRBV29-1|TRBD1|TRBJ2-3
TGCAGTGTTGAGGGGGCTAGCAGAGCAGATACGCAGTATTTT
CSVEGASRADTQYF
>.|TRBV6-1|TRBD1|TRBJ2-7
TGTGCCAGCCTGGACAGGGAGCCCTACGAGCAGTACTTC
CASLDREPYEQYF
>.|TRBV30|.|TRBJ1-2
TGTGCCTGGAGTATGATGGGTCTAGCTAACTATGGCTACGCCTTC
CAWSMMGLANYGYAF
>.|TRBV3-1|.|TRBJ2-1
TGTACCAGCAGACCCTCGGACCACAATGAGCAGCTCTTC
CTSRPSDHNEQLF
>.|TRBV5-5|TRBD1|TRBJ2-1
TGTGCCAGCGTTCGGGGGGGACAGGGGGATGAGCAGTTGTTC
CASVRGGQGDEQLF
>.|TRBV5-1|TRBD2|TRBJ2-1
TGCGCCAGCAGCTTAGGGCTAGCGGGCAACAATGAGCAGCTCTTC
CASSLGLAGNNEQLF
>.|TRBV6-5|.|TRBJ2-7
TGTGCTAGCAGTGCCGGGACACGGCCCTCCGAGCAGTACTTC
CASSAGTRPSEQYF
>.|TRBV7-8|TRBD1|TRBJ2-7
TGTGCCAGCAGCTTAAACCGGGACAGGGGGCGTCAGCAGTACTTC
CASSLNRDRGRQQYF
>.|TRBV4-2|.|TRBJ2-5
TGTGCCAGCAGCAAAGATGCCGGGACGGGAGAGACCCAGTACTTT
CASSKDAGTGETQYF
>.|TRBV30|.|TRBJ2-1
TGTGCATGGAGTGTAGGCAATAGCTCCTACAATGAGCAGTTCTTC
CAWSVGNSSYNEQFF
>once|TRBV20-1|.|TRBJ2-7
TGCAGTGCCAACAAGGAGGGCTACGAGCAGTACTTC
CSANKEGYEQYF
>.|TRBV6-5|TRBD1|TRBJ2-1
TGTGCCAGCAGGTCCAGGCAGGGGGCCCTACAGTTAAATGAGCAGTTCTTC
CASRSRQGALQLNEQFF
>.|TRBV11-3|.|TRBJ1-5
TGTACCAGCGGCTTAGATCTGGGGGTGGCTCAGCCTCAGCATTTT
CTSGLDLGVAQPQHF
>.|TRBV10-3|.|TRBJ2-4
TGTGCCATCCGGGAGGCAGGGGACCTCAAATACATTCAGTACTTC
CAIREAGDLKYIQYF
>.|TRBV28|.|TRBJ1-2
TGTGCCAGCAGTTATATGGACGGGAGGAACTATGGCTACACCTTC
CASSYMDGRNYGYTF